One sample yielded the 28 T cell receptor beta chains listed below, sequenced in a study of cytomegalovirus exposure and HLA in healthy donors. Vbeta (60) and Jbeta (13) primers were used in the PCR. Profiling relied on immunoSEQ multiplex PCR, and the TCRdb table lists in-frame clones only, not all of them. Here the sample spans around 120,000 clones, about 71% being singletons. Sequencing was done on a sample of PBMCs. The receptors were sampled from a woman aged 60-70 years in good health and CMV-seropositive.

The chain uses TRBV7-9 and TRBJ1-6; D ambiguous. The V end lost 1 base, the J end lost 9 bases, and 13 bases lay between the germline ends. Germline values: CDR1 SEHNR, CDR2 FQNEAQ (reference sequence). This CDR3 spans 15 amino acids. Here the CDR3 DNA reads TGTGCCAGCAGCTTAGAGGATCTCCGGGGTTCACCCCTCCACTTT. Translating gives CASSLEDLRGSPLHF. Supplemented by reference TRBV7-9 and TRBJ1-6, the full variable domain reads DTGVSQNPRHKITKRGQNVTFRCDPISEHNRLYWYRQTLGQGPEFLTYFQNEAQLEKSRLLSDRFSAERPKGSFSTLEIQRTEQGDSAMYLCASSLEDLRGSPLHFGNGTRLTVT.

The chain's CDR3 is CASSRSRGGTEAFF. As DNA, the CDR3 is TGTGCCAGCAGCCGATCGAGGGGAGGCACTGAAGCTTTCTTT. This rearrangement joins TRBV7-9 to TRBJ1-1; perhaps TRBD1 as D (5 bases). Between the trimmed V and J ends, which lost 5 bases and 4 bases, there was a span of 14 bases. The CDR3 runs 14 residues. CDR1 SEHNR and CDR2 FQNEAQ come from the germline V gene (reference sequence).

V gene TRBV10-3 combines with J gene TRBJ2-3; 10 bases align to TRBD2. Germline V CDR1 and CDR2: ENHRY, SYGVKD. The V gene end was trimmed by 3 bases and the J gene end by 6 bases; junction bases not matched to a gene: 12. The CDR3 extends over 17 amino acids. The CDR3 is CAISEAMASGGLDTQYF. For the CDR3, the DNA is TGTGCCATCAGTGAAGCTATGGCTAGCGGGGGCTTGGATACGCAGTATTTT.

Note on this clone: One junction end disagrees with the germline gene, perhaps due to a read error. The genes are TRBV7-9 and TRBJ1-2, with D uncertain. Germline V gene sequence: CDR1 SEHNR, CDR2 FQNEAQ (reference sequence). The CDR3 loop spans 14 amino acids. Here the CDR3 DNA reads TGTTCCAGCAGCCCCCAGGCAGTGGTCTATGGCTACACCTTC. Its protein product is CSSSPQAVVYGYTF.

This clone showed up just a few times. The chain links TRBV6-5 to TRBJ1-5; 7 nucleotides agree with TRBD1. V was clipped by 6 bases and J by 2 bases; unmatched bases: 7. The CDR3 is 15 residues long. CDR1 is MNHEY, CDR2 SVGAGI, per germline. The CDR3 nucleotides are TGTGCCAGCAGACCCACAGGGGATGGCAATCAGCCCCAGCATTTT. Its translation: CASRPTGDGNQPQHF.

The CDR3 coding sequence is TGTGCCAGCAGCGCGTATACAGGGGAATGGACTAATGAAAAACTGTTTTTT. Translating it yields CASSAYTGEWTNEKLFF. The gene calls are TRBV9 and TRBJ1-4; 7 positions agree with TRBD1. There are 17 residues in the CDR3. Germline-derived CDR1 and CDR2 are SGDLS and YYNGEE. Germline trimming cut 3 bases from V and 2 bases from J; bases unmatched to any gene: 10.

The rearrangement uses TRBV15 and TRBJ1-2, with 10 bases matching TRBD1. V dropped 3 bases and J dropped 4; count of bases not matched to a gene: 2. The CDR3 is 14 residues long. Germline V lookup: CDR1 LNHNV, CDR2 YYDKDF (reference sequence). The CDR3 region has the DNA TGTGCCACCAGCAGGGACAGGGGGGGCTATGGCTACACCTTC. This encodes CATSRDRGGYGYTF.

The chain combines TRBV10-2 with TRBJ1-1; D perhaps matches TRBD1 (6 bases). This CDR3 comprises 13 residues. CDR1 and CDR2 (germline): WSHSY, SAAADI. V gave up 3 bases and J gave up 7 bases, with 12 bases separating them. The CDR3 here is CASSDEGVGEAFF. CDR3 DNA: TGCGCCAGCAGTGACGAGGGGGTCGGTGAAGCTTTCTTT.

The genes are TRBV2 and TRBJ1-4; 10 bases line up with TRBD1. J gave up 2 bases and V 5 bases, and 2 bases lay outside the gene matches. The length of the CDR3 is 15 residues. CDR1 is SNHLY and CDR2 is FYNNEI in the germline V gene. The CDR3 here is CASSRGQGTNEKLFF. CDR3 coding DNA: TGTGCCAGCAGTCGGGGACAGGGGACTAATGAAAAACTGTTTTTT.

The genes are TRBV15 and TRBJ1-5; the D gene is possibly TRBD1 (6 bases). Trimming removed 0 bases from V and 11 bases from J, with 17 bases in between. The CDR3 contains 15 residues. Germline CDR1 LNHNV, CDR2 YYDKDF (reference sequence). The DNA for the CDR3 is TGTGCCACCAGCAGAGATCGGGACACGGGGAAGGCCCAGCATTTT. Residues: CATSRDRDTGKAQHF.

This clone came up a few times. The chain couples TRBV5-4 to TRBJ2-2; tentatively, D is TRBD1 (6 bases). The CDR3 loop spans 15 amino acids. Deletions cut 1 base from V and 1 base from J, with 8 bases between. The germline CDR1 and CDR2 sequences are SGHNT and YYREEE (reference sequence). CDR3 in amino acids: CASSLTGMNTGELFF. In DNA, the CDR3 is TGTGCCAGCAGCTTGACAGGGATGAACACCGGGGAGCTGTTTTTT.

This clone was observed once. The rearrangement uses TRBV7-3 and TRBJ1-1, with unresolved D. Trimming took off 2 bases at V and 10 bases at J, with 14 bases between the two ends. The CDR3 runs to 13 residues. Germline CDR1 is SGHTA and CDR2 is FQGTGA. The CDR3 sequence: CASSLGLAGRAFF. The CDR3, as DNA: TGTGCCAGCAGCTTAGGGCTGGCAGGCAGAGCTTTCTTT.

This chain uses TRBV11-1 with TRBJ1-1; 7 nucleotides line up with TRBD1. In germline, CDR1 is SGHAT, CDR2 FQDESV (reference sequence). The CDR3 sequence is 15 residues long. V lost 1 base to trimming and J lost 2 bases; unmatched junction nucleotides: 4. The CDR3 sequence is CASSLGGGPNTEAFF. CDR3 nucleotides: TGTGCCAGCAGCTTAGGAGGGGGCCCCAACACTGAAGCTTTCTTT.

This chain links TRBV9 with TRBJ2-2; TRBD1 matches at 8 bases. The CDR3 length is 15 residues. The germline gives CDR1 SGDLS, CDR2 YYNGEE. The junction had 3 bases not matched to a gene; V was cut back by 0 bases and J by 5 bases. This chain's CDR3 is CASSVETGGTGELFF. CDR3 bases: TGTGCCAGCAGCGTAGAAACAGGGGGGACCGGGGAGCTGTTTTTT.

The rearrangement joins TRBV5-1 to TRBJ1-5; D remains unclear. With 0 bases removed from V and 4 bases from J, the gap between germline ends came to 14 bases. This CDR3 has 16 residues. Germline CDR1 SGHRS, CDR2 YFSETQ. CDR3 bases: TGCGCCAGCAGCTTGGTCGGAGCAGCTCCAAATCAGCCCCAGCATTTT. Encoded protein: CASSLVGAAPNQPQHF.

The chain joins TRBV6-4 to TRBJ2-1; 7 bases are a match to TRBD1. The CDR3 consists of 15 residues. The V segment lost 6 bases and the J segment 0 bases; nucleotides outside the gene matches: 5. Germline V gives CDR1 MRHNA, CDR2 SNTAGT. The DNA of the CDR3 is TGTGCCAGCAGCGGGGACAGTAACTCCTACAATGAGCAGTTCTTC. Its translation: CASSGDSNSYNEQFF.

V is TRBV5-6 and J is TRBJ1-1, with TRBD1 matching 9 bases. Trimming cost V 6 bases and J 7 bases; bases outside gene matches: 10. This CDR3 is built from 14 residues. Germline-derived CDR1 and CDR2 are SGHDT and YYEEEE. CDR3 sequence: CASILQGAKGEAFF. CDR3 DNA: TGTGCCAGCATCCTACAGGGGGCGAAGGGTGAAGCTTTCTTT.

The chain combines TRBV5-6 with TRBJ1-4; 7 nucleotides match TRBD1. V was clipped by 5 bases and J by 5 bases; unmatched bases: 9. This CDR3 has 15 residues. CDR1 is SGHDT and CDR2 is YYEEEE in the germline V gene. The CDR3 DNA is TGTGCCAGCAGTAAAGACAGGGTGGGGAATGAAAAACTGTTTTTT. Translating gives CASSKDRVGNEKLFF.

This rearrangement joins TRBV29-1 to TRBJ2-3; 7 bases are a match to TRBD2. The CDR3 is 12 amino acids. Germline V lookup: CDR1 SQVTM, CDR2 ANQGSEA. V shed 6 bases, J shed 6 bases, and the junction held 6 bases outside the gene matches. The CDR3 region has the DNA TGCAGCGTCCGGGGGGATACGGATACGCAGTATTTT. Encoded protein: CSVRGDTDTQYF.

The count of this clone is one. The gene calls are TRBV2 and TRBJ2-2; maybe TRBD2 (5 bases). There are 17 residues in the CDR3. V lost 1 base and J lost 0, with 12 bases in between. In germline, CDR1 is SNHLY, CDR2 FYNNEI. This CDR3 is CASSEGGPRTNTGELFF. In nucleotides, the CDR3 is TGTGCCAGCAGTGAAGGAGGGCCCAGGACGAACACCGGGGAGCTGTTTTTT.

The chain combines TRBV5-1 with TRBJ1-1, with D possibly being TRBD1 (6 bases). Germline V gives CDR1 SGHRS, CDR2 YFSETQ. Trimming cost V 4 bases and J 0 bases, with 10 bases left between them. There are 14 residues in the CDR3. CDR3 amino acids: CASSLTGLNTEAFF. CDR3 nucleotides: TGCGCCAGCAGCCTGACAGGATTGAACACTGAAGCTTTCTTT. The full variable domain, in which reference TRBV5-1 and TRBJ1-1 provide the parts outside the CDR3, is KAGVTQTPRYLIKTRGQQVTLSCSPISGHRSVSWYQQTPGQGLQFLFEYFSETQRNKGNFPGRFSGRQFSNSRSEMNVSTLELGDSALYLCASSLTGLNTEAFFGQGTRLTVV.

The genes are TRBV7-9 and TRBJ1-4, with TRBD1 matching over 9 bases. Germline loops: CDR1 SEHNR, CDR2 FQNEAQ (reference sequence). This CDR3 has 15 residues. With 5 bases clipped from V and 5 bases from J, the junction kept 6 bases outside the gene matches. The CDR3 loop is CASSLPGQGNEKLFF. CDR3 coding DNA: TGTGCCAGCAGCCTGCCGGGACAGGGAAATGAAAAACTGTTTTTT. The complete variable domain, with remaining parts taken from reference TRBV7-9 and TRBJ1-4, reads DTGVSQNPRHKITKRGQNVTFRCDPISEHNRLYWYRQTLGQGPEFLTYFQNEAQLEKSRLLSDRFSAERPKGSFSTLEIQRTEQGDSAMYLCASSLPGQGNEKLFFGSGTQLSVL.

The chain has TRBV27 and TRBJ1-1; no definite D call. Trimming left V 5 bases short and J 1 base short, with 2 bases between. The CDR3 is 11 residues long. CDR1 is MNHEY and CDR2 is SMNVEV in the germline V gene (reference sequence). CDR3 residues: CASSRNTEAFF. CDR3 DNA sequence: TGTGCCAGCAGTCGGAACACTGAAGCTTTCTTT.

The CDR3 nucleotides are TGCGCCAGCAGCCCCTCCACTAGCGGGGGGACCGGGGAGCTGTTTTTT. Translating it yields CASSPSTSGGTGELFF. The chain uses TRBV5-1 and TRBJ2-2; 12 bases fit TRBD2. There are 16 residues in the CDR3. In germline, CDR1 is SGHRS, CDR2 YFSETQ. With V trimmed by 4 bases and J by 5 bases, 6 bases remained unmatched.

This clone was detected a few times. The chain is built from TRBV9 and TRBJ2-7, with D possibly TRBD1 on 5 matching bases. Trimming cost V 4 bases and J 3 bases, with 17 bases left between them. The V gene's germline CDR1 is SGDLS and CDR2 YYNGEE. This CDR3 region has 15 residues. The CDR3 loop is CASSPAPDSRYEQYF. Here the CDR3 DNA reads TGTGCCAGCAGCCCCGCCCCAGACAGCCGCTACGAGCAGTACTTC. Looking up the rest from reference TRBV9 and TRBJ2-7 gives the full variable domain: DSGVTQTPKHLITATGQRVTLRCSPRSGDLSVYWYQQSLDQGLQFLIQYYNGEERAKGNILERFSAQQFPDLHSELNLSSLELGDSALYFCASSPAPDSRYEQYFGPGTRLTVT.

The CDR3 reads CASTGTGIYGYTF. DNA for the CDR3: TGTGCCAGCACCGGGACAGGGATTTATGGCTACACCTTC. This chain joins TRBV2 and TRBJ1-2; 9 nucleotides agree with TRBD1. Germline V gene sequence: CDR1 SNHLY, CDR2 FYNNEI. This CDR3 has 13 amino acids. Losses at the gene ends were 7 bases for V and 5 bases for J; bases not matched to a gene: 5.

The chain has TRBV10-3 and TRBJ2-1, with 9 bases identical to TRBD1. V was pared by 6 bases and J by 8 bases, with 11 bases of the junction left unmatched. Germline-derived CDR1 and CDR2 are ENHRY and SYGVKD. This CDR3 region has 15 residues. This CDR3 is CAISTPGQGPDEQFF. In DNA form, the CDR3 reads TGTGCCATCAGCACTCCGGGACAGGGCCCAGATGAGCAGTTCTTC.

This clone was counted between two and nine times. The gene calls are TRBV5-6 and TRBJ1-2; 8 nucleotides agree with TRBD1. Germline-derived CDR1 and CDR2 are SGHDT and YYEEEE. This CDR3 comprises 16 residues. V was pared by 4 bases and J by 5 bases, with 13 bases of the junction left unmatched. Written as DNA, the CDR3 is TGTGCCAGCAGCCGCGTCCCGGGACAGGCCCAATATGGCTACACCTTC. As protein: CASSRVPGQAQYGYTF.